The clone carrying this T cell receptor beta chain was seen just once. The target antigen is unknown. The data belong to a study of CD8+ T cells in alopecia areata. Study at large: Treated patients were dosed with oral tofacitinib, taking 5 to 10 mg twice daily. Whole-study results and caveats: Patients displayed less clarity in TCR sharing than mice, a finding possibly related to HLA. Normal scalp had lower clonality than lesional scalp, with alopecia totalis/universalis lesions showing this most strongly.

Extraction and reverse transcription of RNA yielded cDNA as the sequencing template. Clones were sequenced by immunoSEQ multiplex PCR, and TCRdb holds only the in-frame ones, with some missing. This table has some 51,000 clones, 96% appearing once. A FACSAria was used to sort CD4+ and CD8+ T cells. These cells came from PBMCs. CDR1 is SQVTM, CDR2 ANQGSEA, per germline. This CDR3 is 10 amino acids long. Trimming removed 6 bases at V and 1 base at J, with 3 bases between. Here the sequenced sample was CD8+ T cells sorted from blood, taken at week 0. This TCR came from a human donor with alopecia areata. The chain links TRBV29-1 to TRBJ2-5; D uncertain. The CDR3 nucleotides are TGCAGCGTCCTCCAAGAGACCCAGTACTTC. It is translated as CSVLQETQYF.